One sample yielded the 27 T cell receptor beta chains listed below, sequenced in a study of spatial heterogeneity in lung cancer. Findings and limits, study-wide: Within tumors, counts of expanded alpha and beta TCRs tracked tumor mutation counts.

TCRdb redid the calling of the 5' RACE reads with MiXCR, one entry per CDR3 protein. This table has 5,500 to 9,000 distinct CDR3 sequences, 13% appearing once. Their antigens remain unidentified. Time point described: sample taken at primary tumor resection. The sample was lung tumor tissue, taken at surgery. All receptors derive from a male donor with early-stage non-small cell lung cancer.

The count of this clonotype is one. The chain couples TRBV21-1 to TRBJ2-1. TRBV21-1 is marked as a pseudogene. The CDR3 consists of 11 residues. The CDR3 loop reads CASSKNNEQFF. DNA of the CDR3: TGTGCCAGCAGCAAAAACAATGAGCAGTTCTTC.

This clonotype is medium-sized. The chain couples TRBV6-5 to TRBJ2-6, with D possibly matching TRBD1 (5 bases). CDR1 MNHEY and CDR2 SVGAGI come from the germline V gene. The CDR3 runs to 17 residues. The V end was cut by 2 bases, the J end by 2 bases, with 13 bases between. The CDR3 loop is CASSYVARVTGANVLTF. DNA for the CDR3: TGTGCCAGCAGTTACGTGGCCAGGGTAACTGGGGCCAACGTCCTGACTTTC.

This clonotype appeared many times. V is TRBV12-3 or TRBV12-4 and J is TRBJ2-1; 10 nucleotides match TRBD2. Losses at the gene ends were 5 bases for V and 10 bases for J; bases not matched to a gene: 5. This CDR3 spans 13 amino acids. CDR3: CASSPLAGGEQFF. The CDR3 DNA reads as TGTGCCAGCAGTCCCTTAGCGGGGGGCGAGCAGTTCTTC.

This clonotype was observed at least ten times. In DNA form, the CDR3 reads TGTGCCAGCAGTTTATGGGGCAGGGGAGCCTACGAGCAGTACTTC. Residues: CASSLWGRGAYEQYF. This chain joins TRBV27 and TRBJ2-7, with a weak D call TRBD1 (6 bases). CDR3 length: 15 amino acids. CDR1 is MNHEY and CDR2 is SMNVEV in the germline V gene (reference sequence). V gave up 1 base and J gave up 2 bases, with 12 bases separating them.

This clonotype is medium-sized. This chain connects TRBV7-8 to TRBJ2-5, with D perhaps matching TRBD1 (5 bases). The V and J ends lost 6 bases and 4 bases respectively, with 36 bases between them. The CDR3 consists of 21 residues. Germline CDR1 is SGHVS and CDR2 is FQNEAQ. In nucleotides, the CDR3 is TGTGCCAGCAGGCATTCGGCCCATTCGGTCAGGGCCGCCGGTCCCGGAGAGACCCAGTACTTC. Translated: CASRHSAHSVRAAGPGETQYF.

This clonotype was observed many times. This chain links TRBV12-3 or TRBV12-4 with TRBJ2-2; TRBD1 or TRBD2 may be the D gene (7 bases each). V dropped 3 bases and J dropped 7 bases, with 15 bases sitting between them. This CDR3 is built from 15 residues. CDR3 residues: CASSFRQGGIGELFF. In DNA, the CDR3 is TGTGCCAGCAGTTTTCGGCAGGGGGGGATCGGGGAGCTGTTTTTT.

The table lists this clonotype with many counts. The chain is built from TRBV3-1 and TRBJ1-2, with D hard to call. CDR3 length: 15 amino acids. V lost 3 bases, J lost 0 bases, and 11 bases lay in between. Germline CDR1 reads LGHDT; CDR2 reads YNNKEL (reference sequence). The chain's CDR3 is CASSQWGLSNYGYTF. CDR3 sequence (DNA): TGTGCCAGCAGCCAGTGGGGTCTCTCTAACTATGGCTACACCTTC. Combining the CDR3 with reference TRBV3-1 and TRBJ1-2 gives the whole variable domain DTAVSQTPKYLVTQMGNDKSIKCEQNLGHDTMYWYKQDSKKFLKIMFSYNNKELIINETVPNRFSPKSPDKAHLNLHINSLELGDSAVYFCASSQWGLSNYGYTFGSGTRLTVV.

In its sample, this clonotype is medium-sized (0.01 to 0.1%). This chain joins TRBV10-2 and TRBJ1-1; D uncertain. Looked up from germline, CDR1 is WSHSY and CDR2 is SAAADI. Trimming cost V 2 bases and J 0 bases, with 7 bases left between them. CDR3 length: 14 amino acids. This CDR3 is CASSENIMNTEAFF. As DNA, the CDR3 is TGCGCCAGCAGTGAGAACATTATGAACACTGAAGCTTTCTTT.

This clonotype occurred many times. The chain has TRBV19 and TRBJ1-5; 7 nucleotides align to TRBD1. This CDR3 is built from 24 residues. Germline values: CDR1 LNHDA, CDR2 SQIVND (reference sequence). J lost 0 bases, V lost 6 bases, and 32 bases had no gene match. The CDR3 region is CASSLIYWLPHSGTESSSNQPQHF. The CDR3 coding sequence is TGTGCCAGTAGCCTTATTTACTGGTTGCCGCACTCCGGGACAGAGAGTTCTAGCAATCAGCCCCAGCATTTT.

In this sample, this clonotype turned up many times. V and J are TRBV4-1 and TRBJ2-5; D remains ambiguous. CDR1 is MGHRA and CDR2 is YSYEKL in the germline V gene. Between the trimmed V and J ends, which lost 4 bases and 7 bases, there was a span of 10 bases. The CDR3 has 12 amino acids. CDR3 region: CASSPRSGTQYF. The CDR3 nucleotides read TGCGCCAGCAGCCCGCGGAGTGGGACCCAGTACTTC.

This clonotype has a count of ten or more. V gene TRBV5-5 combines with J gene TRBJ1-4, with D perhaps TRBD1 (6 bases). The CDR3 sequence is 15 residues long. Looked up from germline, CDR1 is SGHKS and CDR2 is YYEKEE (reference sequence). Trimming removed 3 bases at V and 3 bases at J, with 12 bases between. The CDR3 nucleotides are TGTGCCAGCAGCTCTCCAGGGGCCTCTAATGAAAAACTGTTTTTT. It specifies CASSSPGASNEKLFF.

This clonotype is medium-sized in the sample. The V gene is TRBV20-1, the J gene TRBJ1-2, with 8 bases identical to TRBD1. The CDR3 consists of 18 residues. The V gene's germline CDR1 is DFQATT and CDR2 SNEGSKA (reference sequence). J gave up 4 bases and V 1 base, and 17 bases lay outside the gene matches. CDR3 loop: CSARAPGSYGQGGYGYTF. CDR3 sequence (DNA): TGCAGTGCTAGAGCCCCCGGTTCTTACGGACAGGGAGGCTATGGCTACACCTTC.

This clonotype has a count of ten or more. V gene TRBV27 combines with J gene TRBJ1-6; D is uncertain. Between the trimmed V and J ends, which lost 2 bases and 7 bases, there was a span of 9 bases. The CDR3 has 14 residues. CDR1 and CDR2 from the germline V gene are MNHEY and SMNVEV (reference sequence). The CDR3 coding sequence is TGTGCCAGCAGTTTAGGGCAGAAGAATTCACCCCTCCACTTT. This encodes CASSLGQKNSPLHF.

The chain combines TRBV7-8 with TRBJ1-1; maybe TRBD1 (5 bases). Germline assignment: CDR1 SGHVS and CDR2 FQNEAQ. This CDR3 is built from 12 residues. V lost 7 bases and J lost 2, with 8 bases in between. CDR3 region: CASIDRNTEAFF. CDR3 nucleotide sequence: TGTGCCAGCATCGACAGAAACACTGAAGCTTTCTTT.

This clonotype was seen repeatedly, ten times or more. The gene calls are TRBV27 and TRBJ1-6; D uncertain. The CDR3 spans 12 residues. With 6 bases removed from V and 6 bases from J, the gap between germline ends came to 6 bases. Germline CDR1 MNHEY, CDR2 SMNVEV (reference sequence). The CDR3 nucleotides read TGTGCCAGCAGGGCGGGTAATTCACCCCTCCACTTT. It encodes CASRAGNSPLHF.

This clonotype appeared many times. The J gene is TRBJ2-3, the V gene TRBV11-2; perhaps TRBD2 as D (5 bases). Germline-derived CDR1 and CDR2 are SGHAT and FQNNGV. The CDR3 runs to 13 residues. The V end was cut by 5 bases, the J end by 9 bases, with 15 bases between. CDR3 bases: TGTGCCAGCAGCCTTTCGTTGGGAGTGACGCAGTATTTT. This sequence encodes CASSLSLGVTQYF.

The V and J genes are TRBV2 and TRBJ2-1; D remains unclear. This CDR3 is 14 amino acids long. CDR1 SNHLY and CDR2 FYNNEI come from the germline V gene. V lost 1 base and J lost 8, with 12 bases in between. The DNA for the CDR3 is TGTGCCAGCAGTGAAGATGCCATAAGTTATGAGCAGTTCTTC. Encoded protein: CASSEDAISYEQFF.

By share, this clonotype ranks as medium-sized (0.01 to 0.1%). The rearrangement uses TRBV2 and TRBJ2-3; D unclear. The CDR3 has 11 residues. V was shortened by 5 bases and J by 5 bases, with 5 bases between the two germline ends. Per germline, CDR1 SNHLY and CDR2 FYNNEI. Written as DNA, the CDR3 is TGTGCCAGCAGTCCTCTAGATACGCAGTATTTT. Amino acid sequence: CASSPLDTQYF.

CDR3 DNA sequence: TGTGCCACCAGCAAGCCAGCGGCAGGCAATGAGCAGTTCTTC. Residues: CATSKPAAGNEQFF. The chain has TRBV15 and TRBJ2-1; perhaps TRBD2 as D (5 bases). This CDR3 is 14 amino acids long. Trimming pared 4 bases from V and 6 bases from J, leaving 13 bases between. Germline CDR1 and CDR2: LNHNV and YYDKDF (reference sequence).

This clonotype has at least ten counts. The CDR3 bases are TGCAGTGCTAAGACGGGACGGACAAATTCACCCCTCCACTTT. It yields the protein CSAKTGRTNSPLHF. J is TRBJ1-6 and V is TRBV20-1; possibly TRBD1 for D (5 bases). CDR3 length equals 14 residues. Germline values: CDR1 DFQATT, CDR2 SNEGSKA (reference sequence). V was trimmed by 4 bases and J by 7 bases, leaving 14 bases between them.

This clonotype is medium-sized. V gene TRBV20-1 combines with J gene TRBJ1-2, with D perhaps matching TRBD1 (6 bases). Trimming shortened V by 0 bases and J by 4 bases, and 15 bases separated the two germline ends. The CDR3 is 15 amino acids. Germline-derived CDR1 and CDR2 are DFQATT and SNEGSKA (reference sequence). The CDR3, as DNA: TGCAGTGCTAGAGACGCAGGGGAACGAATCTATGGCTACACCTTC. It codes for CSARDAGERIYGYTF.

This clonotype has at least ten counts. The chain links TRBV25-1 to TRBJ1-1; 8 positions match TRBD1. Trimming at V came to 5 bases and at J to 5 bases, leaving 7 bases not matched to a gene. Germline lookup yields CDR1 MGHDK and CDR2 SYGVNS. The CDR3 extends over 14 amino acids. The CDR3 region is CASSQRTGRTEAFF. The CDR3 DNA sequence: TGTGCCAGCAGTCAAAGGACAGGGAGGACTGAAGCTTTCTTT.

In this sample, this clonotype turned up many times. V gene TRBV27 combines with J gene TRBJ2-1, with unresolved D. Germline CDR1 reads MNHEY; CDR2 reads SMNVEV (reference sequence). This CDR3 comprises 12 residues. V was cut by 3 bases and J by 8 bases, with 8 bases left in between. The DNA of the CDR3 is TGTGCCAGCAGTTTCGGTCAGCATGAGCAGTTCTTC. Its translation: CASSFGQHEQFF.

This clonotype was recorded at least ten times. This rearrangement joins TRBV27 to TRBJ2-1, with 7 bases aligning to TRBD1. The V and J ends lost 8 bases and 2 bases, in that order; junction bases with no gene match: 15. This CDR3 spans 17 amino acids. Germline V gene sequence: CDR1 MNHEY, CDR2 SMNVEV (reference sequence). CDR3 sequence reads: CASGLEPHRGPYNEQFF. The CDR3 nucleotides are TGTGCCAGCGGCTTGGAGCCCCACAGGGGACCCTACAATGAGCAGTTCTTC.

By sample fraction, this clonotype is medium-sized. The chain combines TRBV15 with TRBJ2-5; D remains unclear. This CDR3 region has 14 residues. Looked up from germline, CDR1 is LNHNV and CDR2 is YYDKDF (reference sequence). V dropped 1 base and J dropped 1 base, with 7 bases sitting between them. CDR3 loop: CATSRGWSQETQYF. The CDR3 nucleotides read TGTGCCACCAGCAGAGGATGGTCCCAAGAGACCCAGTACTTC. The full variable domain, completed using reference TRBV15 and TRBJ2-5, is DAMVIQNPRYQVTQFGKPVTLSCSQTLNHNVMYWYQQKSSQAPKLLFHYYDKDFNNEADTPDNFQSRRPNTSFCFLDIRSPGLGDTAMYLCATSRGWSQETQYFGPGTRLLVL.

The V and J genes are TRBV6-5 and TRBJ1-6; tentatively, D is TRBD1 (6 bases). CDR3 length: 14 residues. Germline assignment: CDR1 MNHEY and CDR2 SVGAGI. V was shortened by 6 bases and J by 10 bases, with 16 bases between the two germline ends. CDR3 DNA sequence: TGTGCCAGCAGCGCAGGGGCCGTCGTATCACCCCTCCACTTT. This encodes CASSAGAVVSPLHF.

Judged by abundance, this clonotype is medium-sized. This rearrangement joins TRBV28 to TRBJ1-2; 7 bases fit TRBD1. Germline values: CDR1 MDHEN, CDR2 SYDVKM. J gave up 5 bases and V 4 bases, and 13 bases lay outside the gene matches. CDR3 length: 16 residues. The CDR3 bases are TGTGCCAGCAGTTCATCCAGGGGGGATATATCTTATGGCTACACCTTC. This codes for CASSSSRGDISYGYTF.